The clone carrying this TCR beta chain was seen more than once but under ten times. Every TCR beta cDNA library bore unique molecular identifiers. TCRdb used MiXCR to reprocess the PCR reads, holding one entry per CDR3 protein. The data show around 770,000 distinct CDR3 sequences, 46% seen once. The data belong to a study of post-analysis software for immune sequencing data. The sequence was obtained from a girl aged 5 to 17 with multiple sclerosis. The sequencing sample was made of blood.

CDR3 residues: CSVGGQRGVADTQYF. The DNA of the CDR3 is TGCAGCGTTGGGGGCCAGCGGGGAGTCGCAGATACGCAGTATTTT. The rearrangement joins TRBV29-1 to TRBJ2-3, with 7 nucleotides matching TRBD2. Germline V CDR1 and CDR2: SQVTM, ANQGSEA. Trimming at V came to 4 bases and at J to 4 bases, leaving 11 bases not matched to a gene. This CDR3 spans 15 amino acids.